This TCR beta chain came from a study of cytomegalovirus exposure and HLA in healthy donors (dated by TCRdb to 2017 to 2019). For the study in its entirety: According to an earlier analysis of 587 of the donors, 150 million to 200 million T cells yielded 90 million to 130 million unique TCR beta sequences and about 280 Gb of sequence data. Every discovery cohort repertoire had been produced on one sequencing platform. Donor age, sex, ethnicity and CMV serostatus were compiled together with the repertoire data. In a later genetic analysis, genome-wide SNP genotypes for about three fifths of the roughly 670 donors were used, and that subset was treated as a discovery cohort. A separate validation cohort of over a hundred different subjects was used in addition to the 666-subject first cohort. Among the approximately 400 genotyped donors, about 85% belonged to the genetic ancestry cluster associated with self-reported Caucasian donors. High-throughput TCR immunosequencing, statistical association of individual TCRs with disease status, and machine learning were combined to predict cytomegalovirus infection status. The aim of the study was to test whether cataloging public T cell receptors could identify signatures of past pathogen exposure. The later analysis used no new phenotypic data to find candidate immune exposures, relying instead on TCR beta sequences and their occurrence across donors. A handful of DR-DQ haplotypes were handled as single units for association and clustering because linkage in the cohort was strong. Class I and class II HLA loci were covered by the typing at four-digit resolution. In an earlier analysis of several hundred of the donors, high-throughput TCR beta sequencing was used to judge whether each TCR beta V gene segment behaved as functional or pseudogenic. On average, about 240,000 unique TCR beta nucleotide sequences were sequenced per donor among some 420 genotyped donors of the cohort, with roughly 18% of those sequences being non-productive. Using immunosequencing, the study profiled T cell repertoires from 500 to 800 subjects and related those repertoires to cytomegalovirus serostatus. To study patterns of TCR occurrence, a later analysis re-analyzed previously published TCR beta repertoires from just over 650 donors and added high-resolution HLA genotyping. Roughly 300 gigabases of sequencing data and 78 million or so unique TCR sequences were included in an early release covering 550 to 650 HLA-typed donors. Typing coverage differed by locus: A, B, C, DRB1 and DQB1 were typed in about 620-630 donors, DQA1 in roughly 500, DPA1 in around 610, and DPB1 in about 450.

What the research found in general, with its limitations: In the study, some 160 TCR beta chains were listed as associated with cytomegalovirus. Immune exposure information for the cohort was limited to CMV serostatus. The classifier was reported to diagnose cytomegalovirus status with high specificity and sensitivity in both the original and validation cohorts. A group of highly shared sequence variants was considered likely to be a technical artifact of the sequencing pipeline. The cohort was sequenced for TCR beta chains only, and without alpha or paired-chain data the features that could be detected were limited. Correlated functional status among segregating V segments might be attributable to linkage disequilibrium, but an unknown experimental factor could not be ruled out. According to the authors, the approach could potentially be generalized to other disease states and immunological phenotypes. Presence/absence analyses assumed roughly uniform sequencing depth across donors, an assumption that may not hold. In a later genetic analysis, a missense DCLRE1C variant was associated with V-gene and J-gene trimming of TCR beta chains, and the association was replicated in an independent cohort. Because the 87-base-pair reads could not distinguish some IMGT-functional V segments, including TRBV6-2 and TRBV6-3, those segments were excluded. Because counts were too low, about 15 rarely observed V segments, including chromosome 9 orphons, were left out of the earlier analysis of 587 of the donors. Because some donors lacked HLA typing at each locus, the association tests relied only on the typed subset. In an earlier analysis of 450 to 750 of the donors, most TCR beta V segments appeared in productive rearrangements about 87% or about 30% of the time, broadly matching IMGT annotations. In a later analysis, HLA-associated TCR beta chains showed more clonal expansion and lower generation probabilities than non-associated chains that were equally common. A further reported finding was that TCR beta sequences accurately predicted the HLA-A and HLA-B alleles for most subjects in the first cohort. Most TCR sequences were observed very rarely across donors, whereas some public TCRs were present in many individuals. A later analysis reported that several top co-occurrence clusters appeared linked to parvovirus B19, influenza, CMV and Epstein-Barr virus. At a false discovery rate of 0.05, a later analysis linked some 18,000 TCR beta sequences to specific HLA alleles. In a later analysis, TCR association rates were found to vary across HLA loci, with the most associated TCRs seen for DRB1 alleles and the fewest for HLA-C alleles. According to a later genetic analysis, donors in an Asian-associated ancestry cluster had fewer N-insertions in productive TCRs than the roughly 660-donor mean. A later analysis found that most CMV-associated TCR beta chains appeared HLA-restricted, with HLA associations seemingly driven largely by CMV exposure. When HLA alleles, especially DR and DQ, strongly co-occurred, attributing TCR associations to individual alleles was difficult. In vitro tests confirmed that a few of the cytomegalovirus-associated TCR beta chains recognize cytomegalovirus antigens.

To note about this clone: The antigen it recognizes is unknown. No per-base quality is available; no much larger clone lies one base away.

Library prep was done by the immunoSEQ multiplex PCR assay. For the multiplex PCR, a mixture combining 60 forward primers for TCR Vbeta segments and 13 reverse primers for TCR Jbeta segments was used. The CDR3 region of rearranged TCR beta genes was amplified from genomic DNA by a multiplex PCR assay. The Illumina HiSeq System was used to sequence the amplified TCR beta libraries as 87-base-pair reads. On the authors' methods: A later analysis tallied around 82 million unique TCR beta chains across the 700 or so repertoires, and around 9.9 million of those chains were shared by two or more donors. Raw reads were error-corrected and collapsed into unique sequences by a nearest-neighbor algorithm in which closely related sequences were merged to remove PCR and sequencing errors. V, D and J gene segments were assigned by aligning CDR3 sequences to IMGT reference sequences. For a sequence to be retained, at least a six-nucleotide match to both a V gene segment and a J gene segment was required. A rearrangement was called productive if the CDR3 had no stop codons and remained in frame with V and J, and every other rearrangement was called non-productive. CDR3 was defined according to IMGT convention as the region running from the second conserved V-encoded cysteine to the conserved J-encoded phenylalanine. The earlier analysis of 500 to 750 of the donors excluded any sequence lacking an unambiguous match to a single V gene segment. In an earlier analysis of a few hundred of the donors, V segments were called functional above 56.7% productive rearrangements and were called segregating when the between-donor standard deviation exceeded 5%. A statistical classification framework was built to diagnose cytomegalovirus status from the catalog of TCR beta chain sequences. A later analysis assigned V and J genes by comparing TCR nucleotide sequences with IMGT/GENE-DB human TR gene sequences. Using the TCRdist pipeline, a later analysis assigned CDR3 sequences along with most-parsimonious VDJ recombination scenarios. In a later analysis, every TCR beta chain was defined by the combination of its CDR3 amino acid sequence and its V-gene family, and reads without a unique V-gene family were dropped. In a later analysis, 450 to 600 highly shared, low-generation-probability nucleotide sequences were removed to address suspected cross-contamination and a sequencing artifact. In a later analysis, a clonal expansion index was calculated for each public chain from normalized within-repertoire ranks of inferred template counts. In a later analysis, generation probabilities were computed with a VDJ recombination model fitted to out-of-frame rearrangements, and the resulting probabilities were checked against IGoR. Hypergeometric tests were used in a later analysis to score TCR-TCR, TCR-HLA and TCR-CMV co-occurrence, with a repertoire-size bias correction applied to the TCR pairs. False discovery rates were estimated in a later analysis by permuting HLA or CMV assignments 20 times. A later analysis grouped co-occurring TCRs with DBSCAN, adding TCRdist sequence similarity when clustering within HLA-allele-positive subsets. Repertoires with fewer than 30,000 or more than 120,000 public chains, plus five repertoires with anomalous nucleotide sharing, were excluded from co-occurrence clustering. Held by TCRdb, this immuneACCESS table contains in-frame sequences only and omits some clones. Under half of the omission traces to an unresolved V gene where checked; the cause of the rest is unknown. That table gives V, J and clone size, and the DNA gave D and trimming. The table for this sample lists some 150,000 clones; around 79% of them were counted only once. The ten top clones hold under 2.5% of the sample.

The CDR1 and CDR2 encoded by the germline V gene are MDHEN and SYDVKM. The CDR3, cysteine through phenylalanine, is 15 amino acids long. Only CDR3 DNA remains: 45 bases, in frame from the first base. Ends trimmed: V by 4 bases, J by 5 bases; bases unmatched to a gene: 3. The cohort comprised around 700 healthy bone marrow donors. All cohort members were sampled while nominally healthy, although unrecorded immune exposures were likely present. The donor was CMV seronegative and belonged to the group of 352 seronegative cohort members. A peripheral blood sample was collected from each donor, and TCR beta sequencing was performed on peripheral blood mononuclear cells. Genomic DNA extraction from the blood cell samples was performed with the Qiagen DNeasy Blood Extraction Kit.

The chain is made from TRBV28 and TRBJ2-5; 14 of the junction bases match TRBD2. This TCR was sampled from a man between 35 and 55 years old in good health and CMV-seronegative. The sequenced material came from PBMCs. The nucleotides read TGTGCCAGCAGTTCTCGGACTAGCGGGAGGGAGACCCAGTACTTC. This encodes CASSSRTSGRETQYF.